This TCR beta chain appears in the sequencing data of a study of blood T cell repertoires in COVID-19. Study context: Some COVID-19 samples were acute and others convalescent; all came from the United States, Italy and Spain. The cDNA or gDNA used as material had been derived from T cells, B-cell-depleted T cells, or PBMCs.

Original handling: Scientists estimated how many nucleated cells there were by amplifying reference gene primers. The table came from immunoSEQ multiplex PCR; TCRdb's copy has only in-frame clones and leaves some out. For V, J and clone size, that table is used; D and trimming come from the DNA. The table has 400,000 or so clones, 70% to 90% seen once; the top ten hold roughly 0.78%. Germline CDR1 is LNHDA and CDR2 is SQIVND (reference sequence). The CDR3 has 13 amino acids. Losses at the gene ends were 8 bases for V and 3 bases for J; bases not matched to a gene: 6. Patients from Seattle were sampled longitudinally, starting during active infection.

The receptor was derived from a man between 18 and 29 years old with COVID-19, enrolled during active disease. The sequenced sample was peripheral blood. V and J are TRBV19 and TRBJ2-7; 8 bases map to TRBD1. CDR3 amino acids: CASGTGTIYEQYF. The CDR3 region has the DNA TGTGCCAGTGGGACAGGTACTATCTACGAGCAGTACTTC. Drawing the rest from reference TRBV19 and TRBJ2-7, the complete variable domain is DGGITQSPKYLFRKEGQNVTLSCEQNLNHDAMYWYRQDPGQGLRLIYYSQIVNDFQKGDIAEGYSVSREKKESFPLTVTSAQKNPTAFYLCASGTGTIYEQYFGPGTRLTVT.